Presented here are 22 T cell receptor beta chains from one specimen sequenced in a study of early T cells in non-severe SARS-CoV-2 infection (dated by TCRdb to about 2021). The library was produced with 5' RACE. The instrument was a NextSeq 500. The public sequencing data were trimmed at Q25 with fastp and processed into clonotypes with MiXCR by TCRdb, which kept only in-frame beta chains. CDR3 protein sequences are deduplicated, and each keeps its most common genes and DNA. Present in this sample are 100,000 to 150,000 distinct CDR3 sequences, 15% of which were seen just once. Less than 25% of the sample is in the top ten clones. The sequencing sample was made of whole blood. The origin of the receptors is an adult who was a healthcare worker with PCR-confirmed SARS-CoV-2 infection or an uninfected control (not recorded which).

This clonotype was detected many times. V and J are TRBV20-1 and TRBJ1-3; 7 bases are a match to TRBD1. From germline, CDR1 is DFQATT and CDR2 SNEGSKA (reference sequence). The junction had 7 bases not matched to a gene; V was cut back by 6 bases and J by 5 bases. The CDR3 runs 13 residues. The CDR3 spells CSARSQGRNTIYF. The CDR3, as DNA: TGCAGTGCCAGATCACAGGGGCGAAACACCATATATTTT.

The chain combines TRBV19 with TRBJ1-6; D gene uncertain. The V and J ends lost 7 bases and 0 bases respectively, with 13 bases between them. Germline assignment: CDR1 LNHDA and CDR2 SQIVND (reference sequence). CDR3 length: 16 residues. The CDR3 reads CASKIGPSSYNSPLHF. Here the CDR3 DNA reads TGTGCCAGTAAAATCGGGCCTAGCTCCTATAATTCACCCCTCCACTTT.

The V gene is TRBV5-1, the J gene TRBJ2-5; TRBD1 matches at 9 bases. CDR1 is SGHRS, CDR2 YFSETQ, per germline. The ends lost 3 bases at V and 4 bases at J; junction bases unmatched: 4. The CDR3 extends over 14 amino acids. As DNA, the CDR3 is TGCGCCAGCAGCTCCGGGACAGGGCGAGAGACCCAGTACTTC. Its translation: CASSSGTGRETQYF.

This sequence joins TRBV6-1 and TRBJ2-7; the match to TRBD1 covers 8 bases. V shed 3 bases and J 4 bases; nucleotides not matched to a gene: 5. The V gene's germline CDR1 is MNHNS and CDR2 SASEGT. The CDR3 totals 14 residues. The CDR3 region is CASSEQGARYEQYF. The DNA for the CDR3 is TGTGCCAGCAGTGAGCAGGGGGCGCGGTACGAGCAGTACTTC.

This clonotype was counted only a few times. The chain has TRBV18 and TRBJ2-3, with 7 bases fitting TRBD2. CDR1 is KGHSH and CDR2 is LQKENI in the germline V gene. Trimming removed 3 bases from V and 10 bases from J; junction bases left unmatched: 7. The CDR3 sequence is 13 residues long. Written as DNA, the CDR3 is TGTGCCAGCTCACCGGGGACTACCACGGCGCAGTATTTT. It encodes CASSPGTTTAQYF.

V usage is TRBV7-9 and J usage is TRBJ2-4; D not certain. The ends were cut back, 3 bases at V and 6 bases at J, with 6 bases in the middle. The CDR3 spans 12 residues. Per the germline V gene, CDR1 is SEHNR and CDR2 is FQNEAQ (reference sequence). The CDR3 protein is CASSLGTNIQYF. The DNA for the CDR3 is TGTGCCAGCAGCTTGGGAACAAACATTCAGTACTTC.

This chain links TRBV20-1 with TRBJ1-1, with 8 bases matching TRBD1. V gave up 8 bases and J gave up 7 bases; unmatched junction bases: 9. CDR3 size: 12 residues. In germline, CDR1 is DFQATT, CDR2 SNEGSKA (reference sequence). This CDR3 is CSLAGTGHEAFF. CDR3 in DNA: TGCAGTCTAGCCGGGACAGGCCATGAAGCTTTCTTT.

This chain connects TRBV29-1 to TRBJ2-5; either TRBD1 or TRBD2 may fit D (5 bases each). Trimming left V 4 bases short and J 5 bases short, with 11 bases between. The CDR3 runs to 12 residues. The germline V gene encodes CDR1 SQVTM and CDR2 ANQGSEA. CDR3 bases: TGCAGCGTTGGGGGACGACAGGAGACCCAGTACTTC. It specifies CSVGGRQETQYF.

This chain links TRBV7-9 with TRBJ2-1; 8 bases are shared with TRBD2. This CDR3 has 14 residues. J gave up 8 bases and V 7 bases, and 10 bases lay outside the gene matches. Per germline, CDR1 SEHNR and CDR2 FQNEAQ (reference sequence). CDR3 loop: CASTSSGGEYEQFF. The CDR3 bases are TGTGCCAGCACCTCCTCCGGGGGGGAGTATGAGCAGTTCTTC.

This rearrangement joins TRBV7-2 to TRBJ2-7; a possible D gene is TRBD2 (5 bases). V was clipped by 1 base and J by 6 bases, with 13 bases between them. CDR1 SGHTA and CDR2 FQGNSA come from the germline V gene. There are 14 residues in the CDR3. CDR3 protein: CASSLGPSRSEQYF. The CDR3 nucleotides are TGTGCCAGCAGCTTAGGGCCTAGCCGAAGCGAGCAGTACTTC.

The genes are TRBV5-1 and TRBJ1-6; D uncertain. V was cut by 2 bases and J by 7 bases, with 10 bases left in between. There are 14 residues in the CDR3. Looked up from germline, CDR1 is SGHRS and CDR2 is YFSETQ. The CDR3 coding sequence is TGCGCCAGCAGCTTCGCCGCTTCGAATTCACCCCTCCACTTT. This sequence encodes CASSFAASNSPLHF.

The genes are TRBV7-9 and TRBJ2-7; weak D call: TRBD1 (5 bases). This CDR3 is built from 11 residues. CDR1 and CDR2 (germline): SEHNR, FQNEAQ (reference sequence). V lost 6 bases and J 6 bases, leaving 9 bases between the germline ends. CDR3 sequence (DNA): TGTGCCAGCAGTTACAGGAGCGAGCAGTACTTC. Amino acids: CASSYRSEQYF.

In its sample, this clonotype was seen a few times. The chain joins TRBV12-3 or TRBV12-4 to TRBJ1-5, with 7 bases that match TRBD1. The CDR3 runs to 15 residues. After removal of 5 bases from V and 2 bases from J, the junction contained 6 bases not matched to a gene. In DNA form, the CDR3 reads TGTGCCAGCAGTCGACAGGGTTCGGGCAATCAGCCCCAGCATTTT. Its protein is CASSRQGSGNQPQHF.

A word on this clonotype: A much larger clone is a single base away; this may be a read error. This sequence joins TRBV7-9 and TRBJ2-2, with a tentative D call TRBD2 (5 bases). CDR3 length: 13 residues. Germline lookup yields CDR1 SEHNR and CDR2 FQNEAQ (reference sequence). The ends were cut back, 5 bases at V and 9 bases at J, with 13 bases in the middle. The CDR3 protein is CASSLEGTRELFF. The CDR3 DNA sequence: TGTGCCAGCAGCCTTGAGGGAACCCGGGAGCTGTTTTTT.

This clonotype was counted many times. V usage is TRBV18 and J usage is TRBJ1-1; maybe TRBD1 (5 bases). This CDR3 is 13 amino acids long. CDR1 and CDR2 from the germline V gene are KGHSH and LQKENI. Deletions cut 2 bases from V and 5 bases from J, with 9 bases between. The CDR3 DNA reads TGTGCCAGCTCACCAGGGGGGAGGACTGAAGCTTTCTTT. This encodes CASSPGGRTEAFF.

The V gene is TRBV9, the J gene TRBJ2-2; TRBD2 aligns across 14 bases. The CDR3 consists of 17 residues. Germline V lookup: CDR1 SGDLS, CDR2 YYNGEE. The V and J ends lost 4 bases and 4 bases, in that order; junction bases with no gene match: 6. The CDR3 sequence: CASSSGLAGDRTGELFF. In DNA, the CDR3 is TGTGCCAGCAGCTCGGGACTAGCGGGGGATCGCACCGGGGAGCTGTTTTTT.

There are a few counts of this clonotype. CDR3 bases: TGTGCCAGCAGCCCCCCGTGGGACACAGATACGCAGTATTTT. This translates into CASSPPWDTDTQYF. This chain joins TRBV25-1 and TRBJ2-3; no firm D call. Germline V gene data show CDR1 as MGHDK and CDR2 as SYGVNS. V was shortened by 6 bases and J by 2 bases, with 12 bases between the two germline ends. This CDR3 is built from 14 residues.

This clonotype was recorded a few times. The J gene is TRBJ2-7, the V gene TRBV4-1, with TRBD1 as a possible D gene (6 bases). Germline CDR1 reads MGHRA; CDR2 reads YSYEKL. Trimming stripped 4 bases from V and 2 bases from J, with 12 bases between. The CDR3 spans 14 residues. The DNA for the CDR3 is TGCGCCAGCAGCCTCCGAGGACAGCCCTACGAGCAGTACTTC. Translating it yields CASSLRGQPYEQYF.

The rearrangement joins TRBV7-9 to TRBJ1-5, with D hard to call. This CDR3 comprises 15 residues. V was trimmed by 6 bases and J by 2 bases, leaving 14 bases between them. The V gene's germline CDR1 is SEHNR and CDR2 FQNEAQ (reference sequence). CDR3 region: CASSSDRQGNQPQHF. The DNA for the CDR3 is TGTGCCAGCAGTAGCGACCGGCAGGGCAATCAGCCCCAGCATTTT.

Ten or more counts support this clonotype. This sequence joins TRBV20-1 and TRBJ1-2; weak D call: TRBD1 (6 bases). V lost 8 bases and J 8 bases, leaving 18 bases between the germline ends. The CDR3 covers 12 residues. From germline, CDR1 is DFQATT and CDR2 SNEGSKA (reference sequence). The CDR3 loop reads CSSLGGVYGYTF. CDR3 coding DNA: TGCAGTTCCTTAGGGGGGGTCTACGGCTACACCTTC.

The chain couples TRBV30 to TRBJ1-5; D remains unclear. CDR1 GTSNPN and CDR2 SVGIG come from the germline V gene (reference sequence). Trimming pared 3 bases from V and 5 bases from J, leaving 20 bases between. The CDR3 is 16 residues long. This CDR3 is CAWRKEGPLVDQPQHF. The CDR3 DNA is TGTGCCTGGAGGAAGGAGGGTCCCTTAGTGGATCAGCCCCAGCATTTT.

This clonotype has a handful of counts. V and J are TRBV13 and TRBJ2-3, with D possibly TRBD2 on 6 matching bases. Deletions cut 5 bases from V and 2 bases from J, with 20 bases between. Looked up from germline, CDR1 is PRHDT and CDR2 is FYEKMQ (reference sequence). The CDR3 is 17 amino acids. The CDR3 region is CASSSPGAGTFTDTQYF. The CDR3 bases are TGTGCCAGCAGCAGCCCTGGGGCAGGGACTTTCACAGATACGCAGTATTTT.